This passage covers 18 T cell receptor beta chains from one sample sequenced in a study of cytomegalovirus exposure and HLA in healthy donors. The PCR used 60 Vbeta and 13 Jbeta primers. Assay: immunoSEQ multiplex PCR; the TCRdb copy retains only in-frame clones and omits some. The table has 120,000 or so clones, 65% to 85% seen once. Material for sequencing was PBMCs. The receptors come from a man between 25 and 39 years old in good health and CMV-seropositive.

The chain links TRBV14 to TRBJ2-7; perhaps TRBD2 as D (6 bases). The CDR3 extends over 13 amino acids. V lost 4 bases, J lost 4 bases, and 11 bases lay in between. Germline-derived CDR1 and CDR2 are SGHDN and FVKESK. CDR3 nucleotide sequence: TGTGCCAGCAGCCTCCTGGGGGGTTACGAGCAGTACTTC. This sequence encodes CASSLLGGYEQYF.

The genes are TRBV9 and TRBJ2-2, with TRBD2 matching over 7 bases. The J segment lost 3 bases and the V segment lost 0 bases, leaving 5 bases of the junction unmatched. The germline gives CDR1 SGDLS, CDR2 YYNGEE. The length of the CDR3 is 16 residues. The DNA for the CDR3 is TGTGCCAGCAGCGTAGCTAGCGGTTTTGACACCGGGGAGCTGTTTTTT. Translated, it gives CASSVASGFDTGELFF.

The chain employs TRBV11-2 and TRBJ2-2, with 8 positions matching TRBD1. Per germline, CDR1 SGHAT and CDR2 FQNNGV. The junction had 10 bases not matched to a gene; V was cut back by 6 bases and J by 7 bases. The CDR3 totals 15 residues. The CDR3 sequence: CASSSGTGGNGELFF. The DNA of the CDR3 is TGTGCCAGCAGTTCCGGGACAGGAGGGAACGGGGAGCTGTTTTTT.

There are a few counts of this clone. The junction and the germline gene differ at one end; a read error may be behind it. The gene calls are TRBV7-7 and TRBJ2-3; TRBD2 matches 10 bases. CDR1 SSHAT and CDR2 FNYEAQ come from the germline V gene (reference sequence). This CDR3 spans 15 amino acids. CDR3 loop: CASSLTSGSTDTQYF. The CDR3, as DNA: TGTGCTAGCAGCTTGACTAGCGGGAGCACAGATACGCAGTATTTT.

The rearrangement uses TRBV19 and TRBJ1-5; no clear D gene. This CDR3 region has 14 residues. Trimming removed 3 bases from V and 5 bases from J, with 11 bases in between. CDR1 LNHDA and CDR2 SQIVND come from the germline V gene (reference sequence). For the CDR3, the DNA is TGTGCCAGTAGTATTCAGGCTTTAGATCAGCCCCAGCATTTT. It specifies CASSIQALDQPQHF.

The chain employs TRBV30 and TRBJ1-3, with a weak D call TRBD1 (5 bases). CDR3 size: 14 residues. The germline V gene has CDR1 GTSNPN and CDR2 SVGIG (reference sequence). V lost 4 bases and J lost 0, with 10 bases in between. The CDR3 reads CAWNRQISGNTIYF. The CDR3 DNA reads TGTGCCTGGAATAGACAGATCTCTGGAAACACCATATATTTT.

The rearrangement links TRBV7-9 to TRBJ2-3; TRBD2 aligns across 8 bases. CDR3 length: 15 residues. Germline V gene sequence: CDR1 SEHNR, CDR2 FQNEAQ (reference sequence). Trimming removed 5 bases from V and 1 base from J; junction bases left unmatched: 5. The CDR3 region has the DNA TGTGCCAGCAGCCCTTTCGGGGGGGGCACAGATACGCAGTATTTT. It codes for CASSPFGGGTDTQYF.

The rearrangement joins TRBV12-5 to TRBJ2-5, with TRBD1 identical over 8 bases. The V segment lost 3 bases and the J segment 7 bases; nucleotides outside the gene matches: 7. Germline V lookup: CDR1 LGHNT, CDR2 FRNRAP. CDR3 size: 14 residues. In DNA, the CDR3 is TGTGCTAGTGGTTTCGGACAGGGAGAGGGGACCCAGTACTTC. This codes for CASGFGQGEGTQYF.

CDR3 amino acids: CASSQGGSYYGYTF. The CDR3 coding sequence is TGCGCCAGCAGCCAGGGGGGGAGTTACTATGGCTACACCTTC. The V gene is TRBV4-1, the J gene TRBJ1-2; TRBD1 is a possible D gene (5 bases). Looked up from germline, CDR1 is MGHRA and CDR2 is YSYEKL. The CDR3 length is 14 residues. V was clipped by 3 bases and J by 3 bases, with 11 bases between them.

The chain joins TRBV7-9 to TRBJ2-3; 7 bases agree with TRBD2. V lost 5 bases to trimming and J lost 2 bases; unmatched junction nucleotides: 7. Germline loops: CDR1 SEHNR, CDR2 FQNEAQ (reference sequence). This CDR3 is 15 amino acids long. CDR3 residues: CASSPRAGPTDTQYF. DNA of the CDR3: TGTGCCAGCAGCCCCAGAGCGGGGCCCACAGATACGCAGTATTTT.

This sequence joins TRBV7-9 and TRBJ1-6; the D gene is possibly TRBD1 (6 bases). The CDR3 runs 15 residues. Germline values: CDR1 SEHNR, CDR2 FQNEAQ (reference sequence). V lost 1 base, J lost 8 bases, and 12 bases lay in between. The CDR3 here is CASSLDRAGDSPLHF. The CDR3 DNA follows: TGTGCCAGCAGCTTAGACAGGGCCGGGGATTCACCCCTCCACTTT.

The J gene is TRBJ1-1, the V gene TRBV10-2, with D unclear. This CDR3 has 14 residues. Trimming pared 6 bases from V and 4 bases from J, leaving 15 bases between. The germline gives CDR1 WSHSY, CDR2 SAAADI. The CDR3 sequence: CASSIEGGSTEAFF. The CDR3 nucleotides are TGCGCCAGCAGCATAGAGGGTGGGAGCACTGAAGCTTTCTTT.

The V gene is TRBV5-6, the J gene TRBJ2-5, with a tentative D call TRBD1 (5 bases). The J call may be mistaken, given a closer DNA end match to TRBJ2-7. The germline V gene encodes CDR1 SGHDT and CDR2 YYEEEE. The length of the CDR3 is 13 residues. CDR3 in DNA: TGTGCCAGCAGCAAGGGGCCCTCCAGCGAGCAGTACTTC. The encoded protein is CASSKGPSSEQYF.

The chain recombines TRBV19 with TRBJ1-1; D is unclear. From germline, CDR1 is LNHDA and CDR2 SQIVND (reference sequence). CDR3 size: 14 residues. V was pared by 1 base and J by 2 bases, with 8 bases between. The CDR3 nucleotides read TGTGCCAGTAGTATAGCTTCAGGCAACACTGAAGCTTTCTTT. Translating gives CASSIASGNTEAFF.

The CDR3 loop reads CASSDRTGPTLYGYTF. The CDR3 DNA is TGTGCCAGCAGCGACCGGACAGGGCCAACTCTCTATGGCTACACCTTC. The gene calls are TRBV11-2 and TRBJ1-2, with TRBD1 matching over 8 bases. V gave up 5 bases and J gave up 4 bases; unmatched junction bases: 12. The CDR3 spans 16 residues. Germline CDR1 SGHAT, CDR2 FQNNGV.

The chain links TRBV19 to TRBJ2-3, with 8 nucleotides matching TRBD1. CDR1 and CDR2 (germline): LNHDA, SQIVND (reference sequence). V shed 7 bases and J 4 bases; nucleotides not matched to a gene: 13. This CDR3 is 16 amino acids long. CDR3 DNA sequence: TGTGCCAGTACTGCGGGCGCAGGGGGCATCCCAGATACGCAGTATTTT. Protein: CASTAGAGGIPDTQYF.

The V gene is TRBV9, the J gene TRBJ2-3; D might be TRBD2 (5 bases). The CDR3 extends over 15 amino acids. Germline V gene data show CDR1 as SGDLS and CDR2 as YYNGEE. Trimming removed 2 bases at V and 2 bases at J, with 12 bases between. CDR3 coding DNA: TGTGCCAGCAGCGTTTACGGAGGAATCACAGATACGCAGTATTTT. It specifies CASSVYGGITDTQYF.

As to this clone: The same CDR3 arises from other DNA sequences in this sample as well. The chain is built from TRBV10-1 and TRBJ1-5; D perhaps matches TRBD1 (6 bases). V dropped 2 bases and J dropped 3 bases, with 8 bases sitting between them. This CDR3 spans 14 amino acids. Germline V gene data show CDR1 as WNHNN and CDR2 as SYGVQD (reference sequence). CDR3 in DNA: TGCGCCAGCAGTGAGGGGGGCATCAATCAGCCCCAGCATTTT. Residues: CASSEGGINQPQHF.